Sequencing of this T cell receptor (beta chain) was carried out in a study of cytomegalovirus exposure and HLA in healthy donors. PCR was performed using 60 Vbeta and 13 Jbeta primers. Some clones are missing from TCRdb's copy, which holds only in-frame ones; the method was immunoSEQ multiplex PCR. The sample records roughly 120,000 clones, approximately 80% being singletons. Germline CDR1 is SQVTM and CDR2 is ANQGSEA. This CDR3 is built from 15 residues. The V segment lost 5 bases and the J segment 5 bases; nucleotides outside the gene matches: 12. The receptor comes from a human donor in good health. Sequenced input: PBMCs. The chain recombines TRBV29-1 with TRBJ2-3, with 8 bases aligning to TRBD2. The CDR3 region is CSVSKGLAKQDTQYF. CDR3 DNA: TGCAGCGTTTCGAAAGGACTAGCTAAGCAAGATACGCAGTATTTT.